This T cell receptor (beta chain) comes out of a study of shared clonotypes between healthy human individuals. The study ran the assay at deep level. TCRdb's table, derived via immunoSEQ multiplex PCR, lists solely in-frame clones and lacks some. The sample includes hundreds of thousands of clones, around 78% of them seen just once. From germline, CDR1 is MGHRA and CDR2 YSYEKL. The CDR3 contains 18 residues. J lost 1 base, V lost 4 bases, and 15 bases had no gene match. The sequencing sample was made of PBMCs. The rearrangement joins TRBV4-1 to TRBJ2-5; TRBD2 matches at 7 bases. The sequence was obtained from a woman aged 40 to 50 in good health. Some clones in this sample may be carry-over from other donors' samples. In DNA, the CDR3 is TGCGCCAGCAGCCCGCCGGGAGGTCGCAAACTCCGCCAAGAGACCCAGTACTTC. This translates into CASSPPGGRKLRQETQYF.